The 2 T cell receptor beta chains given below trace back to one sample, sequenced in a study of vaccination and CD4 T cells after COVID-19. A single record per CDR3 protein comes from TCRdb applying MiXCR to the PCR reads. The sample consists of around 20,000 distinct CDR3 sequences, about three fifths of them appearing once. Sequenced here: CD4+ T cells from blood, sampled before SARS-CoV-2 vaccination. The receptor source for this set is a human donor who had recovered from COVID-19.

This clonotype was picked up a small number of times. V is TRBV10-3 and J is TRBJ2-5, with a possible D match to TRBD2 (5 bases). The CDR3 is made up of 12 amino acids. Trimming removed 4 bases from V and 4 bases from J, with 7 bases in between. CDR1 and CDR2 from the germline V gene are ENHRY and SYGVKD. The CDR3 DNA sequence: TGTGCCATCAGTGTCCGGGGAGAGACCCAGTACTTC. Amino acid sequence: CAISVRGETQYF.

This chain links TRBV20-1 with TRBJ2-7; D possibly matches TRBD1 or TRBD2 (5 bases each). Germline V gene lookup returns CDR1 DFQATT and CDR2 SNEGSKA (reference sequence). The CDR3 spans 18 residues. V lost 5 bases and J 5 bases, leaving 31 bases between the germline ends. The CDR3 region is CSAYTGRKNQRLGDEQYF. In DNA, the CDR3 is TGCAGTGCTTATACGGGCCGTAAGAATCAGCGGCTGGGGGACGAGCAGTACTTC.